These T cell receptor beta chains were read from a single sample in a study of a mutant IDH1 vaccine in newly diagnosed glioma. These receptors are not linked to any known antigen. Libraries were prepared by immunoSEQ multiplex PCR; TCRdb keeps only in-frame clonotypes and omits some of them. The sample has 50,000 to 75,000 clones, 80% seen once. Sequenced here: PBMCs, sampled from a glioma patient whose treatment included an IDH1 peptide vaccine. These receptors were taken from a man aged 45 to 65 with glioma. Both conserved end residues are part of each CDR3. The D gene is left open where the match is weak. Rows give clone size only sometimes, using once, few, many, or a class for an expanded clone.

TRBJ1-1 | TRBV19 | TRBD1 | few | 13 | CASSMAGGTEAFF | TGTGCCAGTAGTATGGCAGGGGGGACTGAAGCTTTCTTT
TRBJ1-1 | TRBV7-9 | TRBD1 | . | 13 | CASSLGTGGEAFF | TGTGCCAGCAGCTTAGGGACAGGAGGTGAAGCTTTCTTT
TRBJ2-1 | TRBV9 | TRBD1 | . | 15 | CASSLGQGDYNEQFF | TGTGCCAGCAGCCTAGGACAGGGGGACTACAATGAGCAGTTCTTC
TRBJ2-7 | TRBV19 | . | . | 18 | CASSISDSGYSRAYEQYF | TGTGCCAGTAGTATTTCGGATAGCGGCTACTCGAGGGCCTACGAGCAGTACTTC
TRBJ2-2 | TRBV10-1 | TRBD2 | . | 15 | CASSGTSGDTGELFF | TGCGCCAGCAGTGGAACTAGCGGGGACACCGGGGAGCTGTTTTTT
TRBJ1-1 | TRBV5-6 | . | few | 13 | CASSPDTDREAFF | TGTGCCAGCAGCCCTGACACGGACCGTGAAGCTTTCTTT
TRBJ2-1 | TRBV30 | . | . | 12 | CAWSEGSNEQFF | TGTGCCTGGAGTGAAGGGAGTAATGAGCAGTTCTTC
TRBJ1-2 | TRBV2 | . | . | 13 | CASSRSGSEGYTF | TGTGCCAGCAGCCGGAGCGGGAGCGAGGGCTACACCTTC
TRBJ2-3 | TRBV19 | . | . | 11 | CATLQGDTQYF | TGTGCCACCTTACAGGGAGATACGCAGTATTTT
TRBJ1-1 | TRBV7-2 | TRBD1 | . | 16 | CASSSTDRVKNTEAFF | TGTGCCAGCAGCTCGACGGACAGGGTAAAGAACACTGAAGCTTTCTTT
TRBJ1-2 | TRBV5-6 | . | . | 15 | CASSFNYPEGGGYTF | TGTGCCAGCAGCTTCAATTATCCAGAGGGAGGTGGCTACACCTTC
TRBJ2-3 | TRBV5-4 | TRBD2 | . | 17 | CASSTGTSGPYGDTQYF | TGTGCCAGCAGCACCGGGACTAGCGGGCCCTACGGTGATACGCAGTATTTT
TRBJ1-4 | TRBV6-5 | . | . | 14 | CASSLGVLNEKLFF | TGTGCCAGCAGTTTGGGGGTTCTTAATGAAAAACTGTTTTTT
TRBJ2-2 | TRBV19 | . | . | 14 | CASNGGANTGELFF | TGTGCCAGTAATGGAGGAGCGAACACCGGGGAGCTGTTTTTT
TRBJ1-3 | TRBV18 | . | . | 17 | CASSPTPFTGIGNTIYF | TGTGCCAGCTCACCGACCCCCTTTACTGGGATTGGAAACACCATATATTTT
TRBJ1-2 | TRBV2 | . | . | 15 | CASQGTSVGGYGYTF | TGTGCCAGCCAAGGGACTTCTGTCGGTGGGTATGGCTACACCTTC
TRBJ2-7 | TRBV5-1 | . | . | 13 | CASSLMGGHEQYF | TGCGCCAGCAGCTTGATGGGGGGCCACGAGCAGTACTTC